This TCR beta chain is from a study of technical replicates of blood from a few donors. CDR1 and CDR2 from the germline V gene are LNHNV and YYDKDF (reference sequence). CDR3 length: 16 amino acids. V lost 7 bases and J lost 2; bases outside the gene matches: 11. Data came from immunoSEQ multiplex PCR; TCRdb stores just in-frame clones and leaves some out. The sample lists tens of thousands of clones; almost 99% were seen once. The V and J genes are TRBV15 and TRBJ2-1, with TRBD1 matching over 7 bases. The TCR sequence derives from a human donor in good health. Sequencing was carried out using T cells isolated from PBMCs. The chain's CDR3 is CATIPGAGTAYNEQFF. For the CDR3, the DNA is TGTGCCACCATCCCAGGGGCCGGGACAGCCTACAATGAGCAGTTCTTC.